A single sample gave rise to the 21 T cell receptor beta chains below, sequenced in a study of CD8+ T cells in alopecia areata. Described treatment: oral pan-JAK inhibitor, 5-10 mg twice daily. RNA extraction was followed by reverse transcription into cDNA, which acted as the sequencing template. The assay was immunoSEQ multiplex PCR, and TCRdb's table has in-frame clones only and misses some. The sample consists of 180,000 or so clones, about 47% of them appearing once. The starting material was CD8+ T cells sorted from blood, obtained at approximately week 52, from a patient treated with tofacitinib. Receptors originate from a human donor with alopecia areata.

The rearrangement uses TRBV12-5 and TRBJ2-7, with D perhaps TRBD2 (5 bases). V lost 3 bases and J lost 0, with 9 bases in between. CDR3 length: 14 amino acids. Looked up from germline, CDR1 is LGHNT and CDR2 is FRNRAP. CDR3: CASGLFGDSYEQYF. In nucleotides, the CDR3 is TGTGCTAGTGGTTTATTCGGGGACTCCTACGAGCAGTACTTC.

This rearrangement joins TRBV27 to TRBJ1-2; TRBD1 agrees at 9 bases. V was clipped by 8 bases and J by 4 bases; unmatched bases: 5. In germline, CDR1 is MNHEY, CDR2 SMNVEV (reference sequence). The CDR3 has 13 amino acids. The CDR3 loop reads CASAPGQGYGYTF. For the CDR3, the DNA is TGTGCCAGCGCCCCGGGACAGGGCTATGGCTACACCTTC.

This clone was found a few times. J is TRBJ1-1 and V is TRBV5-1; D is uncertain. This CDR3 is built from 14 residues. Trimming took 2 bases from V and 0 from J, leaving 8 bases between them. CDR1 is SGHRS and CDR2 is YFSETQ in the germline V gene. The CDR3 DNA sequence: TGCGCCAGCAGCTTCGACCTAATGAACACTGAAGCTTTCTTT. It encodes CASSFDLMNTEAFF.

This clone occurred a few times. The V gene is TRBV13, the J gene TRBJ2-7; D gene ambiguous. V was trimmed by 7 bases and J by 0 bases, leaving 10 bases between them. The CDR3 is 13 residues long. Germline assignment: CDR1 PRHDT and CDR2 FYEKMQ (reference sequence). This CDR3 is CASTPQNSYEQYF. CDR3 sequence (DNA): TGTGCCAGCACCCCGCAGAACTCCTACGAGCAGTACTTC.

This clone was seen only a few times. The genes are TRBV7-9 and TRBJ1-1; D is unresolved. CDR1 and CDR2 from the germline V gene are SEHNR and FQNEAQ (reference sequence). The length of the CDR3 is 12 residues. Trimming pared 2 bases from V and 8 bases from J, leaving 9 bases between. CDR3 coding DNA: TGTGCCAGCAGCTTAATCGCCGTGGAAGCTTTCTTT. Amino acid sequence: CASSLIAVEAFF.

This clone was found a few times. The V gene is TRBV29-1, the J gene TRBJ2-5; maybe TRBD1 (5 bases). Germline V gives CDR1 SQVTM, CDR2 ANQGSEA. V was cut by 0 bases and J by 3 bases, with 11 bases left in between. The CDR3 sequence is 14 residues long. The CDR3 coding sequence is TGCAGCGTTGAAGATAGTTCCAGGGAAGAGACCCAGTACTTC. Its protein product is CSVEDSSREETQYF.

The chain links TRBV7-9 to TRBJ2-3, with a possible D match to TRBD1 (5 bases). The germline gives CDR1 SEHNR, CDR2 FQNEAQ (reference sequence). CDR3 length: 12 residues. The V end lost 3 bases, the J end lost 4 bases, and 5 bases lay between the germline ends. CDR3 residues: CASSLGPDTQYF. In DNA form, the CDR3 reads TGTGCCAGCAGCTTGGGGCCAGATACGCAGTATTTT.

This clone has a handful of counts. V usage is TRBV29-1 and J usage is TRBJ2-5; 7 nucleotides agree with TRBD2. V dropped 0 bases and J dropped 5; count of bases not matched to a gene: 9. The CDR3 runs 15 residues. Germline values: CDR1 SQVTM, CDR2 ANQGSEA. The DNA of the CDR3 is TGCAGCGTTGAAGATGGCCTAGCGGATGGGGAGACCCAGTACTTC. Translated, it gives CSVEDGLADGETQYF.

This clone has just a few counts. The gene calls are TRBV10-3 and TRBJ1-1, with D uncertain. Germline CDR1 is ENHRY and CDR2 is SYGVKD. There are 14 residues in the CDR3. Between the trimmed V and J ends, which lost 2 bases and 6 bases, there was a span of 13 bases. CDR3 bases: TGTGCCATCAGTGAGCCGGCCCAGAGAGCTGAAGCTTTCTTT. It codes for CAISEPAQRAEAFF.

V is TRBV10-3 and J is TRBJ1-2; D ambiguous. CDR1 and CDR2 (germline): ENHRY, SYGVKD. This CDR3 region has 15 residues. V was clipped by 5 bases and J by 0 bases, with 13 bases between them. This CDR3 reads CAISNTRSTNYGYTF. CDR3 DNA sequence: TGTGCCATCAGTAATACAAGATCTACTAACTATGGCTACACCTTC.

CDR3 in DNA: TGTGCCAGCAGCCAAGTGACAGGGAGCTCTGGAAACACCATATATTTT. This gives the protein CASSQVTGSSGNTIYF. The chain recombines TRBV14 with TRBJ1-3, with 7 bases matching TRBD1. The germline V gene has CDR1 SGHDN and CDR2 FVKESK. The CDR3 has 16 amino acids. V shed 1 base, J shed 0 bases, and the junction held 3 bases outside the gene matches.

This clone came up a few times. The chain uses TRBV23-1 and TRBJ1-2; D ambiguous. TRBV23-1 is sorted into the ORF group, with uncertain function. The CDR3 sequence is 13 residues long. Trimming stripped 0 bases from V and 7 bases from J, with 9 bases between. The CDR3 DNA is TGCGCCAGCAGTCAATCCCGGACGTTTGGCTACACCTTC. Encoded protein: CASSQSRTFGYTF.

The chain carries TRBV2 and TRBJ1-3; a weak D match, TRBD1 (6 bases). V was trimmed by 8 bases and J by 3 bases, leaving 11 bases between them. The germline CDR1 and CDR2 sequences are SNHLY and FYNNEI. This CDR3 spans 13 amino acids. The CDR3 region is CASDGGGGNTIYF. The CDR3 region has the DNA TGTGCCAGCGACGGGGGCGGTGGAAACACCATATATTTT. Variable domain in full (rest from reference TRBV2 and TRBJ1-3): EPEVTQTPSHQVTQMGQEVILRCVPISNHLYFYWYRQILGQKVEFLVSFYNNEISEKSEIFDDQFSVERPDGSNFTLKIRSTKLEDSAMYFCASDGGGGNTIYFGEGSWLTVV.

The chain couples TRBV7-3 to TRBJ2-5; 8 nucleotides line up with TRBD2. This CDR3 has 13 amino acids. In germline, CDR1 is SGHTA, CDR2 FQGTGA. V dropped 5 bases and J dropped 5; count of bases not matched to a gene: 4. The CDR3 loop is CASSLIAGETQYF. CDR3 DNA: TGTGCCAGCAGCCTGATAGCGGGGGAGACCCAGTACTTC.

This clone turned up a few times. CDR3 region: CASSLGRPSTDTQYF. As DNA, the CDR3 is TGTGCCAGCAGCCTTGGACGCCCTAGCACAGATACGCAGTATTTT. The rearrangement joins TRBV6-1 to TRBJ2-3; no reliable D call. The CDR3 has 15 residues. CDR1 and CDR2 from the germline V gene are MNHNS and SASEGT. V was pared by 6 bases and J by 0 bases, with 13 bases between.

The sample holds a few counts of this clone. V usage is TRBV4-2 and J usage is TRBJ2-1; perhaps TRBD1 as D (6 bases). This CDR3 has 15 residues. V was pared by 0 bases and J by 8 bases, with 14 bases between. Germline loops: CDR1 LGHNA, CDR2 YNFKEQ. The CDR3 nucleotides read TGTGCCAGCAGCCAAGACAGGGGCCCGGGCTATGAGCAGTTCTTC. Amino acids: CASSQDRGPGYEQFF.

This clone was recorded a few times. J is TRBJ2-3 and V is TRBV19; 9 nucleotides match TRBD2. Trimming cost V 7 bases and J 3 bases; bases outside gene matches: 5. The CDR3 has 14 residues. CDR1 and CDR2 (germline): LNHDA, SQIVND (reference sequence). The CDR3 spells CASMERGATDTQYF. The CDR3, as DNA: TGTGCCAGTATGGAGCGGGGGGCAACAGATACGCAGTATTTT.

This rearrangement joins TRBV18 to TRBJ2-1; D ambiguous. CDR3 length equals 12 residues. V lost 6 bases to trimming and J lost 8 bases, with 11 bases between them. Germline lookup yields CDR1 KGHSH and CDR2 LQKENI. CDR3 residues: CASSRESYEQFF. The CDR3 region has the DNA TGTGCCAGCTCCCGAGAGAGTTATGAGCAGTTCTTC.

The chain employs TRBV7-9 and TRBJ2-7; D gene unclear. V lost 4 bases and J lost 2, with 9 bases in between. Germline values: CDR1 SEHNR, CDR2 FQNEAQ (reference sequence). CDR3 length: 13 residues. CDR3 protein: CASSSPTAYEQYF. CDR3 nucleotide sequence: TGTGCCAGCAGCTCCCCCACGGCCTACGAGCAGTACTTC.

This clone has more than one count but fewer than ten. The chain recombines TRBV7-9 with TRBJ2-1, with 7 bases matching TRBD1. The V and J ends lost 0 bases and 5 bases, in that order; junction bases with no gene match: 7. This CDR3 region has 16 residues. CDR1 SEHNR and CDR2 FQNEAQ come from the germline V gene (reference sequence). CDR3 sequence: CASSLALGQADNEQFF. DNA of the CDR3: TGTGCCAGCAGCTTAGCTCTCGGACAGGCCGACAATGAGCAGTTCTTC.

The chain uses TRBV27 and TRBJ1-2, with 10 bases fitting TRBD1. The length of the CDR3 is 13 residues. Looked up from germline, CDR1 is MNHEY and CDR2 is SMNVEV (reference sequence). The J segment lost 7 bases and the V segment lost 5 bases, leaving 4 bases of the junction unmatched. The CDR3 protein is CASSPGQGSGYTF. As DNA, the CDR3 is TGTGCCAGCAGTCCGGGACAGGGGTCTGGCTACACCTTC.